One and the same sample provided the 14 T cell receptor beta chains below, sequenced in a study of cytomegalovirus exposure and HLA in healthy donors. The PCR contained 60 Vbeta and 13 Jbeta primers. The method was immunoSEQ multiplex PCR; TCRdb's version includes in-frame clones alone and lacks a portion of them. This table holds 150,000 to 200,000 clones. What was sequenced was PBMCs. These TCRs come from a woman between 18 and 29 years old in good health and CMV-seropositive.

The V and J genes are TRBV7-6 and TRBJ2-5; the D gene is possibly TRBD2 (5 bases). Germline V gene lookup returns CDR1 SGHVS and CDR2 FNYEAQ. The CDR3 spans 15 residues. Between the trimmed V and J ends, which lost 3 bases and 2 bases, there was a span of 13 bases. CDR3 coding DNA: TGTGCCAGCAGCTTGAGTAGCGAATCTCAAGAGACCCAGTACTTC. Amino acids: CASSLSSESQETQYF.

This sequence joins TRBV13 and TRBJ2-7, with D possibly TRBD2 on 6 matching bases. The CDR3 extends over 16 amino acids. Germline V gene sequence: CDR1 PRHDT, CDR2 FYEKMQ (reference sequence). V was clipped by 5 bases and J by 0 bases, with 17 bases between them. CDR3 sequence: CASSPEGTSSSYEQYF. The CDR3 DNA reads TGTGCCAGCAGCCCCGAAGGGACTTCGAGCTCCTACGAGCAGTACTTC.

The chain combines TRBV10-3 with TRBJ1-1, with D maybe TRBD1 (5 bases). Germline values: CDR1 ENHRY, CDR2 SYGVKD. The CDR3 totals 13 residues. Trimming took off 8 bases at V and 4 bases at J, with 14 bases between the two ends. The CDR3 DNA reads TGTGCCATCCGTTTACAGGATAGCACTGAAGCTTTCTTT. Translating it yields CAIRLQDSTEAFF.

CDR3 DNA: TGCAGCGTGAAGGGGTGGGACAGGGGGGACTATGGCTACACCTTC. This gives the protein CSVKGWDRGDYGYTF. The V gene is TRBV29-1, the J gene TRBJ1-2; 11 bases map to TRBD1. The trim removed 6 bases at V and 3 bases at J, leaving 9 bases unmatched. CDR3 length: 15 residues. Germline V CDR1 and CDR2: SQVTM, ANQGSEA. Looking up the rest from reference TRBV29-1 and TRBJ1-2 gives the full variable domain: SAVISQKPSRDICQRGTSLTIQCQVDSQVTMMFWYRQQPGQSLTLIATANQGSEATYESGFVIDKFPISRPNLTFSTLTVSNMSPEDSSIYLCSVKGWDRGDYGYTFGSGTRLTVV.

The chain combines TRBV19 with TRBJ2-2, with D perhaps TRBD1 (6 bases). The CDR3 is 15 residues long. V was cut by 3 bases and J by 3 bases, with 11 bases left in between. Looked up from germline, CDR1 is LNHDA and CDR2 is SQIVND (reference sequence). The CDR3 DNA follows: TGTGCCAGTAGTATCACAGGGTTTGACACCGGGGAGCTGTTTTTT. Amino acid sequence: CASSITGFDTGELFF. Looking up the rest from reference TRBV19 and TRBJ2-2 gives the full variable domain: DGGITQSPKYLFRKEGQNVTLSCEQNLNHDAMYWYRQDPGQGLRLIYYSQIVNDFQKGDIAEGYSVSREKKESFPLTVTSAQKNPTAFYLCASSITGFDTGELFFGEGSRLTVL.

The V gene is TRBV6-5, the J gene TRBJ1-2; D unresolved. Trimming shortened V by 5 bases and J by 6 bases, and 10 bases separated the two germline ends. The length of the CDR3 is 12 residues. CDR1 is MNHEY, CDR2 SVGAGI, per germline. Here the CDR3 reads CASSPNRDGYTF. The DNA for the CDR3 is TGTGCCAGCAGTCCCAACCGGGATGGCTACACCTTC.

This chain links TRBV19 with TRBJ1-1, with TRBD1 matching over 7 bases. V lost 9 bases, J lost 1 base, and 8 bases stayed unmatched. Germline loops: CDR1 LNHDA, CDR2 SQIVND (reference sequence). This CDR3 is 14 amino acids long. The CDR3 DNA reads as TGTGCCAGCCGCCCCGACAGGGAGAACACTGAAGCTTTCTTT. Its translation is CASRPDRENTEAFF.

The CDR3 is CASSRIFEGALGNTIYF. DNA of the CDR3: TGTGCCAGCAGTCGGATTTTCGAGGGGGCGCTGGGAAACACCATATATTTT. The chain is built from TRBV7-6 and TRBJ1-3; 7 bases match TRBD1. The CDR3 is made up of 17 amino acids. Per the germline V gene, CDR1 is SGHVS and CDR2 is FNYEAQ. V shed 6 bases, J shed 4 bases, and the junction held 15 bases outside the gene matches.

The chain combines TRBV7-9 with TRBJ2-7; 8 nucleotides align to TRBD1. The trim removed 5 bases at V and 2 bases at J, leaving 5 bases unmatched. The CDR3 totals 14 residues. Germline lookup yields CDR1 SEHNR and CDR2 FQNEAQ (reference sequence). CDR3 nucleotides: TGTGCCAGCAGCGCCACAGGGGGTGCCTACGAGCAGTACTTC. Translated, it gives CASSATGGAYEQYF.

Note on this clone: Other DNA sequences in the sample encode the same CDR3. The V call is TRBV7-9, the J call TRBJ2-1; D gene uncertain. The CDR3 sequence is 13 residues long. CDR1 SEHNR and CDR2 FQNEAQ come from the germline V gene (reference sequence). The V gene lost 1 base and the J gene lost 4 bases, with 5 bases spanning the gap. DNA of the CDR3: TGTGCCAGCAGCTTAGGAGCGTACAATGAGCAGTTCTTC. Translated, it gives CASSLGAYNEQFF.

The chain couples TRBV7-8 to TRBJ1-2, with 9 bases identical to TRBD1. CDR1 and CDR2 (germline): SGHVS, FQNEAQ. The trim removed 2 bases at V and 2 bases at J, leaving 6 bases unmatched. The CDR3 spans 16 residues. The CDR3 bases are TGTGCCAGCAGCTTAACCCATGGGACAGGGAACTATGGCTACACCTTC. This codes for CASSLTHGTGNYGYTF.

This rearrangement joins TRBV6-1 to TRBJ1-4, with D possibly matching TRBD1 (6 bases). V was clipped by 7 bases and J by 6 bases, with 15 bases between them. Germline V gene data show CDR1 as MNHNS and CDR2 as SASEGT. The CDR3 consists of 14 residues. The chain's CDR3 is CASNPGVGYEKLFF. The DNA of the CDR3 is TGTGCCAGCAACCCAGGGGTCGGGTATGAAAAACTGTTTTTT.

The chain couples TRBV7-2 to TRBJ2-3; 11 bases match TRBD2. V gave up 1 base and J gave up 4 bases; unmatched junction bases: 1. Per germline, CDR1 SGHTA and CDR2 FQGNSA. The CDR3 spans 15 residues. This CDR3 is CASSLGLAGPDTQYF. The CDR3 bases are TGTGCCAGCAGCTTAGGACTAGCGGGACCAGATACGCAGTATTTT.

This chain's CDR3 is CASSSWDRGVYQPQHF. Written as DNA, the CDR3 is TGTGCCAGTAGTAGTTGGGACAGGGGGGTATATCAGCCCCAGCATTTT. This chain links TRBV19 with TRBJ1-5; 11 bases fit TRBD1. The germline CDR1 and CDR2 sequences are LNHDA and SQIVND (reference sequence). This CDR3 has 16 residues. The V and J ends lost 4 bases and 5 bases, in that order; junction bases with no gene match: 7.